A selection of T cell receptor beta chains follows, all from one sample in a study of blood T cell repertoires in COVID-19. Method: immunoSEQ multiplex PCR; TCRdb's copy keeps in-frame clones and lacks some. Seen here are around 260,000 clones, about 88% observed once, and the top ten hold roughly 4.9%. The sequencing sample was made of peripheral blood. Receptors originate from a woman aged 55-75 years with COVID-19, enrolled during active disease. CDR3s include the opening cysteine and the closing phenylalanine or tryptophan. Fields, in order: V gene, clone size, J gene, CDR3 protein. Expanded clones are given a class, and other clones once, few, many or no size at all.

TRBV24-1,NA,TRBJ1-2,CATSDLRGGAGYGYTF
TRBV6-5,NA,TRBJ1-5,CASSYSRGYQPQHF
TRBV28,NA,TRBJ1-2,CASSLYRGANYTF
TRBV4-1,NA,TRBJ2-3,CASSRGIRRADTQYF
TRBV6-4,NA,TRBJ1-1,CASSAEVGGTEAFF
TRBV28,NA,TRBJ2-7,CASSLQDRGLTYEQYF
TRBV7-6,NA,TRBJ2-7,CASSHSRPAGVDEQYF
TRBV15,NA,TRBJ1-3,CATSRPQGEGNTIYF
TRBV5-6,NA,TRBJ2-3,CASSLRLAGGATDTQYF
TRBV4-1,NA,TRBJ2-3,CASSQPGTGVLTDTQYF
TRBV19,NA,TRBJ1-5,CASSNYREGQPQHF
TRBV12-5,once,TRBJ1-2,CASGLSQTGPYGYTF
TRBV19,NA,TRBJ1-1,CASTTQLNTEAFF
TRBV11-2,NA,TRBJ1-4,CASSLDDQKLFF
TRBV5-1,NA,TRBJ2-1,CASSLGRGVAGASPGNEQFF
TRBV10-3,NA,TRBJ2-2,CAISSSGRAVRELFF
TRBV27,NA,TRBJ2-7,CASSLSYRGYEQYF
TRBV27,NA,TRBJ2-7,CASSLYAATYEQYF
TRBV11-3,NA,TRBJ2-2,CASSLFSTGPGELFF
TRBV5-1,NA,TRBJ2-1,CASSPRGRLGNEQFF
TRBV7-6,NA,TRBJ2-1,CASSLAPGGMVTYNEQFF
TRBV2,NA,TRBJ2-2,CASSSTGTGELFF
TRBV10-2,NA,TRBJ2-7,CASRIAGGRYEQYF
TRBV10-3,NA,TRBJ2-3,CAISDTEAGVLADTQYF
TRBV5-1,few,TRBJ1-2,CASTLTGNYGYTF
TRBV3-1/TRBV3-2,NA,TRBJ1-1,CASSRDSRNTEAFF
TRBV5-1,NA,TRBJ2-1,CASGASIGTSYNEQFF
TRBV10-1,NA,TRBJ2-1,CASSVGTSGYEQFF
TRBV9,NA,TRBJ1-5,CASSVDPSNQPQHF
TRBV19,NA,TRBJ2-3,CASSIHPDTQYF
TRBV7-2,once,TRBJ2-3,CASSSTAGALVTQYF
TRBV29-1,NA,TRBJ1-2,CSVDSRGDGNYGYTF
TRBV7-2,NA,TRBJ2-3,CASSQRDTQYF
TRBV6-6,once,TRBJ1-6,CASSYTLFYNSPLHF
TRBV7-9,few,TRBJ1-4,CASSRKQGPNEKLFF
TRBV5-4,NA,TRBJ2-2,CASSLRTGGFTGELFF
TRBV7-9,NA,TRBJ2-1,CASSASGTAGNEQFF
TRBV6-6,NA,TRBJ2-7,CASRATGSTYEQYF
TRBV19,NA,TRBJ1-1,CASSITAGYRNTEAFF
TRBV11-1,NA,TRBJ2-1,CASSSGTSGRNEQFF
TRBV7-3,NA,TRBJ2-5,CASSLTDREGETQYF
TRBV3-1/TRBV3-2,NA,TRBJ2-1,CASSLGLAGYDEQFF
TRBV24-1,few,TRBJ2-1,CATSDRDRGSNEQFF
TRBV11-2,NA,TRBJ1-2,CASSRTVNYGYTF
TRBV7-3,NA,TRBJ2-1,CASSFGRGNEQFF
TRBV6-2/TRBV6-3,NA,TRBJ2-7,CASSYVSNEQYF
TRBV27,NA,TRBJ2-1,CASSFLGGLAGAHEQFF
TRBV4-2,NA,TRBJ2-7,CASSQEHTGQQRPRYEQYF
TRBV19,NA,TRBJ2-3,CASSNRGEGVRTDTQYF
TRBV28,NA,TRBJ2-2,CASSPGTRGTGELFF
TRBV30,NA,TRBJ2-7,CAWSVPLRDRGHEQYF
TRBV2,NA,TRBJ2-1,CASSSGDYNEQFF
TRBV7-9,NA,TRBJ1-1,CASSNQGGQGTEAFF
TRBV3-1/TRBV3-2,once,TRBJ1-2,CASSQKGTGGSYTF
TRBV19,few,TRBJ2-7,CASTPGTGSAEQYF